The entry below describes one T cell receptor beta chain. The CDR3 spans 16 residues. Trimming removed 2 bases from V and 3 bases from J, with 14 bases in between. Germline V gene sequence: CDR1 SGHRS, CDR2 YFSETQ. This sample was taken from a study of beta chain features in type 1 diabetes. The entirety of the isolated RNA underwent reverse transcription, so expressed TCRB transcripts were sequenced. TCRdb's table, derived via immunoSEQ multiplex PCR, lists solely in-frame clones and lacks some. Among nearly 350,000 clones listed, 8% were seen once. Source material: central memory CD4+ T cells from blood. This chain joins TRBV5-1 and TRBJ2-2; D gene uncertain. This clonotype was sampled from a woman aged 18-29 years in good health. CDR3 in amino acids: CASSFRAPRDTGELFF. In DNA form, the CDR3 reads TGCGCCAGCAGCTTCCGAGCGCCCCGTGACACCGGGGAGCTGTTTTTT. Together with reference TRBV5-1 and TRBJ2-2, the CDR3 gives the full variable domain: KAGVTQTPRYLIKTRGQQVTLSCSPISGHRSVSWYQQTPGQGLQFLFEYFSETQRNKGNFPGRFSGRQFSNSRSEMNVSTLELGDSALYLCASSFRAPRDTGELFFGEGSRLTVL.